The 10 T cell receptor beta chains listed next were all sequenced from one sample in a study of T-cell memory formation after mild COVID-19. MiXCR, applied by TCRdb to the 5' RACE reads, yields one record per CDR3 protein. The data contain more than 85,000 distinct CDR3 sequences, more than 9.5% of them singletons. The sample comprised PBMCs or a T cell subset sorted from them (not recorded which). Receptors were obtained from a man aged 18 to 29 who had mild COVID-19 (a few samples of this study predate the infection). Cell type and time point are not known.

This clonotype was recorded a few times. The CDR3, as DNA: TGTGCCAGCATCCCCGGCTGGGGCCGGGAGCAGTTCTTC. Its translation is CASIPGWGREQFF. The rearrangement links TRBV7-9 to TRBJ2-1, with D tentatively TRBD1 (5 bases). V lost 7 bases, J lost 10 bases, and 17 bases lay in between. The CDR3 loop spans 13 amino acids. Germline values: CDR1 SEHNR, CDR2 FQNEAQ (reference sequence).

The chain employs TRBV12-3 or TRBV12-4 and TRBJ2-1, with TRBD2 matching over 11 bases. With V trimmed by 6 bases and J by 2 bases, 6 bases remained unmatched. The CDR3 has 16 residues. CDR3 amino acids: CASSSPSGGPYNEQFF. CDR3 DNA sequence: TGTGCCAGCAGCTCCCCTAGCGGGGGGCCCTACAATGAGCAGTTCTTC.

This clonotype turned up a few times. This chain joins TRBV19 and TRBJ1-5; D remains unclear. The CDR3 has 14 amino acids. The germline V gene has CDR1 LNHDA and CDR2 SQIVND (reference sequence). Deletions cut 0 bases from V and 5 bases from J, with 8 bases between. CDR3 nucleotide sequence: TGTGCCAGTAGTATAGATCGGGGAGATCAGCCCCAGCATTTT. This encodes CASSIDRGDQPQHF.

This clonotype was seen repeatedly, ten times or more. The chain combines TRBV20-1 with TRBJ2-1; D may be TRBD1 or TRBD2 (5 bases each). Germline assignment: CDR1 DFQATT and CDR2 SNEGSKA (reference sequence). The length of the CDR3 is 16 residues. The V end lost 4 bases, the J end lost 3 bases, and 19 bases lay between the germline ends. The CDR3 sequence is CSAITGQGGFYNEQFF. DNA for the CDR3: TGCAGTGCTATCACGGGGCAGGGTGGTTTCTACAATGAGCAGTTCTTC.

This clonotype was found a few times. This rearrangement joins TRBV12-3 or TRBV12-4 to TRBJ1-5; D remains unclear. V was cut by 1 base and J by 9 bases, with 4 bases left in between. The CDR3 is 11 amino acids. The CDR3, as DNA: TGTGCCAGCAGTTTAGGTCTGCCCCAGCATTTT. Amino acids: CASSLGLPQHF.

V gene TRBV27 combines with J gene TRBJ1-4; D gene uncertain. The ends were cut back, 6 bases at V and 5 bases at J, with 13 bases in the middle. The germline V gene has CDR1 MNHEY and CDR2 SMNVEV (reference sequence). This CDR3 is 14 amino acids long. CDR3 amino acids: CASRTGILNEKLFF. Here the CDR3 DNA reads TGTGCCAGCAGGACCGGGATCCTGAATGAAAAACTGTTTTTT. Using reference TRBV27 and TRBJ1-4 for the parts outside the CDR3, the full variable domain is EAQVTQNPRYLITVTGKKLTVTCSQNMNHEYMSWYRQDPGLGLRQIYYSMNVEVTDKGDVPEGYKVSRKEKRNFPLILESPSPNQTSLYFCASRTGILNEKLFFGSGTQLSVL.

The genes are TRBV11-2 and TRBJ2-6; D gene unclear. Looked up from germline, CDR1 is SGHAT and CDR2 is FQNNGV. This CDR3 region has 17 residues. V shed 5 bases and J shed 7 bases, with 21 bases lying between them. The CDR3 spells CASSGVRWQSIANVLTF. DNA for the CDR3: TGTGCCAGCAGCGGGGTTCGATGGCAGAGTATAGCCAACGTCCTGACTTTC. The variable domain in full, completed from reference TRBV11-2 and TRBJ2-6, reads EAGVAQSPRYKIIEKRQSVAFWCNPISGHATLYWYQQILGQGPKLLIQFQNNGVVDDSQLPKDRFSAERLKGVDSTLKIQPAKLEDSAVYLCASSGVRWQSIANVLTFGAGSRLTVL.

This clonotype was picked up a small number of times. The chain employs TRBV19 and TRBJ2-1; D is uncertain. Trimming removed 1 base from V and 0 bases from J, with 10 bases in between. The CDR3 is 16 amino acids. Germline V gene lookup returns CDR1 LNHDA and CDR2 SQIVND (reference sequence). The CDR3 region has the DNA TGTGCCAGTAGTATAGTTGGAAGGAGCTCCTACAATGAGCAGTTCTTC. Its translation is CASSIVGRSSYNEQFF.

Only a few counts were recorded for this clonotype. The DNA of the CDR3 is TGTGCCACCAGTGACTCAGGACCTGAGCAGTTCTTC. Its protein product is CATSDSGPEQFF. The V and J genes are TRBV24-1 and TRBJ2-1; no firm D call. This CDR3 contains 12 residues. V shed 4 bases and J shed 9 bases, with 9 bases lying between them. Germline V gives CDR1 KGHDR, CDR2 SFDVKD.

The chain couples TRBV7-9 to TRBJ2-2; 10 nucleotides match TRBD1. Germline-derived CDR1 and CDR2 are SEHNR and FQNEAQ (reference sequence). CDR3 length: 15 amino acids. Unmatched junction bases numbered 3, after V lost 6 bases and J lost 2 bases. CDR3 nucleotide sequence: TGTGCCAGCAGACCGACAGGGGGCAACACCGGGGAGCTGTTTTTT. Translated: CASRPTGGNTGELFF.